This T cell receptor beta chain is from a study of blood T cell repertoires in COVID-19 (dated by TCRdb to about 2020). Concerning the study at large: Collaborator samples came from the United States, Italy and Spain and covered acute and convalescent phases of COVID-19. HLA class I and class II types, where available, came from metadata supplied by the sample provider rather than from assay-based typing. The samples were drawn from two sources: the first 160 participants of the ongoing ImmuneRACE study, and over 1,000 subjects contributed by 6 global collaborators. The prospective study material was composed of cDNA or gDNA derived from T cells, B-cell-depleted T cells, or PBMCs. A de-identified subject ID, COVID-19 status, age in years and sex were almost always included in the sample metadata. A freely available public database, intended as a resource for researchers studying the immune response to SARS-CoV-2, is where the repertoires were released. Deeply sampled blood TCRbeta repertoires from subjects exposed to, actively infected with, or recovered from COVID-19 were included in the dataset.

At one collaborating source in Seattle, patients were enrolled during active infection and were followed longitudinally through the course of disease. Each collaborating institution followed its own protocols to collect whole blood in K2EDTA tubes. For TCRbeta analysis, collaborator samples were shipped as frozen whole blood, as isolated PBMCs, or as DNA extracted from either sample type. TCRbeta CDR3 regions were amplified from genomic DNA by means of the immunoSEQ Assay, a bias-controlled multiplex PCR. As for how the authors treated the data: Nucleated cell counts per sample were estimated from amplification of reference gene primers within the assay. Sequence reads were collapsed and filtered to measure the absolute abundance of every unique TCRbeta CDR3 rearrangement. Productive Simpson clonality was computed per sample as the square root of Simpson's diversity index over productive rearrangements. Not all clones reach the TCRdb copy of this immuneACCESS table, which keeps in-frame sequences only. Checked studies attribute under half of the gap to unresolved V genes and leave the rest unexplained. The V and J calls and clone size are taken from that table; D and trimming were inferred from the DNA. The sample includes 140,000 to 150,000 clones, with around 83% observed a single time. 8.9% of the sample goes to the ten largest clones.

Comments on this clone: This receptor's antigen is unknown. Per-nucleotide qualities are absent, and no much larger clonotype sits a single base away.

The research as a whole found: The quantity of clinical and demographic metadata differed by source and by participant and was supplied without curation.

At the junction V is shortened by 5 bases and J by 1 base, with 18 bases in between. The CDR3 goes from the cysteine to the phenylalanine over 16 residues. Only CDR3 DNA is held: 48 bases, read in frame from base 1. CDR1 KGHSH and CDR2 LQKENI are derived from the germline V gene. The chain is assembled from TRBV18 and TRBJ2-7; TRBD1 is a weak D gene call, 5 bases matching. This sequence was found in a man between 25 and 39 years old with COVID-19, enrolled during active disease. The sample consisted of peripheral blood. Read as DNA, the sequence is TGTGCCAGCTCAACCCAGGGTCGGGTCGGGTCCTACGAGCAGTACTTC. The translation is CASSTQGRVGSYEQYF.